This TCR beta chain is from a study of blood T cell repertoires in COVID-19. Study-level background: Samples came from the United States, Italy and Spain, spanning acute and convalescent COVID-19. Sample material is recorded as cDNA or gDNA derived from T cells, B-cell-depleted T cells, or PBMCs.

TCRdb keeps only in-frame clones here, not all; method: immunoSEQ multiplex PCR. The table shows about 39,000 clones, with 90% to 95% occurring only once. With regard to this clone: At one end the junction does not follow the germline gene, possibly because of a read error.

Germline V gene sequence: CDR1 SGHRS, CDR2 YFSETQ. The CDR3 loop spans 13 amino acids. What was sequenced was peripheral blood. The gene calls are TRBV5-1 and TRBJ2-7; TRBD2 is a possible D gene (5 bases). This clonotype was sampled from a man between 50 and 59 years old with active COVID-19. The CDR3 reads CASSQRPGSTGDF. Written as DNA, the CDR3 is TGCGCCAGCAGCCAACGACCGGGCTCCACCGGGGACTTC.